The rows below give T cell receptor beta chains drawn from one sample of a study of PD-1 blockade in classical Hodgkin lymphoma. Using immunoSEQ multiplex PCR, the repertoire was profiled, and TCRdb retains in-frame clones only, with some absent. The top ten hold roughly 22% of the sample, which has approximately 20,000 clones, around 84% seen once. Here the sequenced sample was peripheral blood mononuclear cells (PBMCs), taken before the fourth cycle of nivolumab. These TCRs come from a human donor with classical Hodgkin lymphoma. CDR3s include the opening cysteine and the closing phenylalanine or tryptophan. Each record gives: V gene, clone size, J gene, D gene, CDR3 DNA, CDR3 protein. A D gene is named only where the DNA matches it firmly. The size entry is marked missing in some rows and otherwise reads once, few, many or a size class.

TRBV30,-,TRBJ1-4,-,TGTGCCTGGAGTCCCGGATCGGGGGAAAAACTGTTTTTT,CAWSPGSGEKLFF
TRBV28,-,TRBJ1-5,-,TGTGCCAGCAGAAAACAGGGAATGGCGGGCAATCAGCCCCAGCATTTT,CASRKQGMAGNQPQHF
TRBV7-2,-,TRBJ2-2,TRBD2,TGTGCCAGCAGCCTCCTACCCCCGGGACTAGCGGGAGATAGAGGGGAGCTGTTTTTT,CASSLLPPGLAGDRGELFF
TRBV29-1,-,TRBJ1-2,-,TGCGTCCTGAAGGCCCCCCACTCCCATGGCTACACCTTC,CVLKAPHSHGYTF
TRBV7-2,-,TRBJ1-3,-,TGTGCCAGCAGCTTAAGGACAAACACTTTCTCTGGAAACACCATATATTTT,CASSLRTNTFSGNTIYF
TRBV7-9,-,TRBJ2-1,-,TGTGCCAGCAGCCCAGAGATGTCTCCTTGGAATGAGCAGTTCTTC,CASSPEMSPWNEQFF
TRBV6-6,-,TRBJ1-6,-,TGTGCCAGCAGCCCCGGGGGTGGACAGATTGGTTCACCCCTCCACTTT,CASSPGGGQIGSPLHF
TRBV6-6,-,TRBJ2-2,-,TGTGCCAGCAGTAGGGATCACACCGGGGAGCTGTTTTTT,CASSRDHTGELFF
TRBV19,-,TRBJ1-2,-,TGTGCCAGTAGTATTCGCGGACAGTTTAACTATGGCTACACCTTC,CASSIRGQFNYGYTF
TRBV7-2,few,TRBJ2-3,-,TGTGCCAGCAGCCCTCGACTAGCGCAGTATTTT,CASSPRLAQYF
TRBV5-4,-,TRBJ2-7,TRBD2,TGTGCCAGCAGCGGGGGGACTAGCTCCTACGAGCAGTACTTC,CASSGGTSSYEQYF
TRBV27,-,TRBJ1-6,-,TGTGCCAGCAGCCCACAGAGCCCAACCTATAATTCACCCCTCCACTTT,CASSPQSPTYNSPLHF
TRBV28,-,TRBJ1-5,TRBD1,TGTGCCAGCAGTTTATATGGGACAGGGGGTAATCAGCCCCAGCATTTT,CASSLYGTGGNQPQHF
TRBV30,-,TRBJ2-3,TRBD1,TGTGCCTGGAGTGAATTGGGACAGGAGGCAGATACGCAGTATTTT,CAWSELGQEADTQYF
TRBV25-1,-,TRBJ1-2,-,TGTGCCAGCAGTGAAAGTTGGGATTCTAACTATGGCTACACCTTC,CASSESWDSNYGYTF
TRBV6-5,-,TRBJ2-7,TRBD2,TGTGCCAGCAGTTACGGTAGCGGGAGGGCTGCCTACGAGCAGTACTTC,CASSYGSGRAAYEQYF
TRBV2,-,TRBJ1-5,-,TGTGCCAGCAGGGTGACAGAGGTTCGCAATCAGCCCCAGCATTTT,CASRVTEVRNQPQHF
TRBV29-1,once,TRBJ1-2,-,TGCAGCGTCCCCGATAGGTGGCAGAACTATGGCTACACCTTC,CSVPDRWQNYGYTF
TRBV4-3,-,TRBJ1-4,-,TGCGCCAGCAGCCAGGACAGAACAGGGAGCGGTGAAAAACTGTTTTTT,CASSQDRTGSGEKLFF
TRBV4-3,-,TRBJ1-5,-,TGCGCCAGCAGCCAGGACTGGGGGCGGCAGCCCCAGCATTTT,CASSQDWGRQPQHF
TRBV7-8,-,TRBJ1-5,-,TGTGCCAGCAGCTTCGAGACAGCCCCGTTCGGCAATCAACCCCAGCATTTT,CASSFETAPFGNQPQHF
TRBV6-5,-,TRBJ1-5,-,TGTGCCAGCAGTTACTTGCTGAATCAGCCCCAGCATTTT,CASSYLLNQPQHF
TRBV11-2,-,TRBJ2-7,-,TGTGCCAGCAGCAATCCAGCTGGATCCTACGAGCAGTACTTC,CASSNPAGSYEQYF
TRBV7-2,-,TRBJ2-7,TRBD2,TGTGCCAGCAGCTTAGGGGCGGGAGGGCTTTACGAGCAGTACTTC,CASSLGAGGLYEQYF
TRBV4-1,-,TRBJ1-3,-,TGCGCCAGCAGCCTTCAAAGACAGACATTTTCGACAACTGGAAACACCATATATTTT,CASSLQRQTFSTTGNTIYF
TRBV19,-,TRBJ1-6,-,TGTGCCAGTAGTATGGACGGAACCTATAATTCACCCCTCCACTTT,CASSMDGTYNSPLHF
TRBV5-3,-,TRBJ2-7,-,TGTGCCAGAAACCCCTACGAGCAGTACTTC,CARNPYEQYF
TRBV11-2,-,TRBJ1-2,-,TGTGCCAGCAGCTTCAGTAATAACTATGGCTACACCTTC,CASSFSNNYGYTF